This T cell receptor (beta chain) derives from a study of T-cell memory formation after mild COVID-19. Study at large: Largely, the TCR clusters proved donor specific. Study-wide findings and caveats: While clones contracting from day 15 to 85 were balanced between CD4 and CD8, later expanders leaned CD4+.

TCRdb re-derived calls from the 5' RACE reads in MiXCR, one entry per CDR3 protein. The data hold under 250,000 distinct CDR3 sequences, with about 9.2% observed a single time. Trimming took off 0 bases at V and 2 bases at J, with 10 bases between the two ends. The CDR3 contains 15 residues. CDR1 and CDR2 (germline): SGHRS, YFSETQ. This clonotype was counted only a few times. Its target is unknown. The V call is TRBV5-1, the J call TRBJ2-3; no clear D. This clonotype originated in a man between 18 and 35 years old who had mild COVID-19 (a few samples of this study predate the infection). Cell type and time point are not known. Sequencing was done on a sample of PBMCs or a T cell subset sorted from them (not recorded which). The CDR3 DNA is TGCGCCAGCAGCTTGGCTCCAGGAGCCACAGATACGCAGTATTTT. Translated: CASSLAPGATDTQYF.